What follows are 32 T cell receptor beta chains derived from one specimen sequenced in a study of T cell changes during pregnancy in multiple sclerosis. Produced via immunoSEQ multiplex PCR; TCRdb's table is partial and in-frame only. The table has about 27,000 clones, about 88% seen once. The specimen comprised CD8+ T cells from peripheral blood mononuclear cells, sampled in the second trimester of pregnancy. These receptors were taken from a female donor with multiple sclerosis, enrolled in a pregnancy study.

This chain uses TRBV5-6 with TRBJ1-2; TRBD1 matches 7 bases. V shed 0 bases, J shed 8 bases, and the junction held 19 bases outside the gene matches. Germline values: CDR1 SGHDT, CDR2 YYEEEE. The CDR3 extends over 18 amino acids. For the CDR3, the DNA is TGTGCCAGCAGCTTGGGCGGGCCTACAGGGGCCACCTCTAACGGCTACACCTTC. Its protein product is CASSLGGPTGATSNGYTF.

The chain recombines TRBV5-6 with TRBJ1-5, with a weak D call TRBD1 (6 bases). V lost 1 base to trimming and J lost 5 bases, with 16 bases between them. Per the germline V gene, CDR1 is SGHDT and CDR2 is YYEEEE. The CDR3 sequence is 16 residues long. CDR3 nucleotides: TGTGCCAGCAGCTTGTTAGAGGAAACAGGGTATCAGCCCCAGCATTTT. As protein: CASSLLEETGYQPQHF.

For the CDR3, the DNA is TGTGCCAGCAGCTTAGGCGGGACAGCGAACACTGAAGCTTTCTTT. The encoded protein is CASSLGGTANTEAFF. This chain joins TRBV7-9 and TRBJ1-1; the match to TRBD1 covers 7 bases. The V gene's germline CDR1 is SEHNR and CDR2 FQNEAQ (reference sequence). The CDR3 has 15 residues. Trimming took 1 base from V and 1 from J; bases not matched to a gene: 3.

CDR3 in amino acids: CASSQREEDQPQHF. DNA of the CDR3: TGTGCCAGTAGTCAGAGGGAAGAAGATCAGCCCCAGCATTTT. V usage is TRBV19 and J usage is TRBJ1-5; D gene unclear. V lost 5 bases and J 5 bases, leaving 13 bases between the germline ends. Per the germline V gene, CDR1 is LNHDA and CDR2 is SQIVND (reference sequence). The CDR3 consists of 14 residues.

The chain joins TRBV7-3 to TRBJ1-1, with TRBD1 matching over 10 bases. The trim removed 2 bases at V and 0 bases at J, leaving 6 bases unmatched. This CDR3 has 17 amino acids. Germline V gene sequence: CDR1 SGHTA, CDR2 FQGTGA. The CDR3 loop reads CASSLLGTGALNTEAFF. In nucleotides, the CDR3 is TGTGCCAGCAGCTTACTAGGGACAGGGGCTCTGAACACTGAAGCTTTCTTT.

The CDR3 loop is CASRGGAGNEQFF. CDR3 nucleotides: TGTGCCAGCAGAGGGGGGGCAGGCAATGAGCAGTTCTTC. The chain has TRBV11-3 and TRBJ2-1, with TRBD2 as a possible D gene (7 bases). With 6 bases removed from V and 6 bases from J, the gap between germline ends came to 12 bases. Germline loops: CDR1 SGHNT, CDR2 YENEEA. The CDR3 runs to 13 residues.

The genes are TRBV4-3 and TRBJ1-5; the match to TRBD1 covers 7 bases. CDR1 and CDR2 (germline): LGHNA, YSLEER. CDR3 length equals 15 residues. The junction had 6 bases not matched to a gene; V was cut back by 4 bases and J by 3 bases. CDR3 DNA: TGCGCCAGCAGCCGCTTACAGGGGTCCAATCAGCCCCAGCATTTT. As protein: CASSRLQGSNQPQHF.

DNA for the CDR3: TGTGCCAGCAGCCCCGGGACTAGCGGCACAGATACGCAGTATTTT. This sequence encodes CASSPGTSGTDTQYF. The V and J genes are TRBV6-4 and TRBJ2-3, with 10 bases aligning to TRBD2. CDR1 MRHNA and CDR2 SNTAGT come from the germline V gene. The V and J ends lost 6 bases and 1 base, in that order; junction bases with no gene match: 4. This CDR3 has 15 amino acids.

The V gene is TRBV6-1, the J gene TRBJ1-5, with a weak D call TRBD1 (6 bases). The CDR3 is 21 residues long. Germline assignment: CDR1 MNHNS and CDR2 SASEGT. Trimming cost V 0 bases and J 0 bases, with 24 bases left between them. The CDR3 nucleotides are TGTGCCAGCAGTGAAGCGCTTTTTTCGTCTAGGGGGATTTATAGCAATCAGCCCCAGCATTTT. Residues: CASSEALFSSRGIYSNQPQHF.

The V gene is TRBV10-3, the J gene TRBJ1-3; D might be TRBD1 (6 bases). The CDR3 is 13 residues long. Per germline, CDR1 ENHRY and CDR2 SYGVKD. V lost 2 bases and J 8 bases, leaving 10 bases between the germline ends. The CDR3: CAISEGQTDTIYF. Written as DNA, the CDR3 is TGTGCCATCAGTGAGGGACAGACTGACACCATATATTTT.

The chain couples TRBV30 to TRBJ1-5; no clear D gene. CDR1 is GTSNPN and CDR2 is SVGIG in the germline V gene (reference sequence). This CDR3 contains 14 residues. V was pared by 0 bases and J by 3 bases, with 9 bases between. The CDR3 region is CAWSVDTDNQPQHF. The CDR3 region has the DNA TGTGCCTGGAGTGTCGACACTGACAATCAGCCCCAGCATTTT.

The V gene is TRBV28, the J gene TRBJ1-1, with a possible D match to TRBD1 (5 bases). CDR3 length: 16 amino acids. V lost 4 bases and J lost 0, with 15 bases in between. Germline V gene data show CDR1 as MDHEN and CDR2 as SYDVKM. CDR3 loop: CASSSPREEMNTEAFF. The DNA of the CDR3 is TGTGCCAGCAGTTCTCCCAGGGAGGAGATGAACACTGAAGCTTTCTTT.

This chain joins TRBV7-2 and TRBJ1-6, with D possibly being TRBD1 (5 bases). Deletions cut 1 base from V and 8 bases from J, with 9 bases between. The germline CDR1 and CDR2 sequences are SGHTA and FQGNSA. The CDR3 length is 14 residues. CDR3 loop: CASSLGAGYSPLHF. CDR3 in DNA: TGTGCCAGCAGCTTAGGGGCAGGGTATTCACCCCTCCACTTT.

The chain combines TRBV7-9 with TRBJ1-1; tentatively, D is TRBD1 (6 bases). Trimming took off 2 bases at V and 4 bases at J, with 14 bases between the two ends. The germline gives CDR1 SEHNR, CDR2 FQNEAQ (reference sequence). The CDR3 has 15 amino acids. CDR3 amino acids: CASSLPQGFGTEAFF. The CDR3 coding sequence is TGTGCCAGCAGCTTACCCCAGGGGTTCGGCACTGAAGCTTTCTTT.

The CDR3: CASSALWNTEAFF. The CDR3 DNA reads as TGCGCCAGCAGTGCCCTATGGAACACTGAAGCTTTCTTT. The chain employs TRBV10-2 and TRBJ1-1, with unresolved D. This CDR3 is 13 amino acids long. CDR1 is WSHSY and CDR2 is SAAADI in the germline V gene. The V gene lost 4 bases and the J gene lost 1 base, with 7 bases spanning the gap.

The count of this clone is one. The chain couples TRBV2 to TRBJ1-2; D may be TRBD1 (6 bases). CDR1 SNHLY and CDR2 FYNNEI come from the germline V gene. V lost 7 bases to trimming and J lost 5 bases, with 14 bases between them. The length of the CDR3 is 13 residues. The CDR3 DNA reads TGTGCCAGCACCGAGGGGGGGAATTATGGCTACACCTTC. Its protein is CASTEGGNYGYTF.

J is TRBJ2-2 and V is TRBV19; D not certain. Germline-derived CDR1 and CDR2 are LNHDA and SQIVND (reference sequence). V gave up 8 bases and J gave up 9 bases, with 4 bases separating them. The CDR3 is 9 residues long. The CDR3 reads CASPRELFF. CDR3 nucleotide sequence: TGTGCCAGTCCCAGGGAGCTGTTTTTT.

For this clone: Mismatch with germline at one junction end may stem from a read error. This chain links TRBV7-7 with TRBJ2-5; 7 nucleotides align to TRBD1. Germline V gene lookup returns CDR1 SSHAT and CDR2 FNYEAQ (reference sequence). The CDR3 is made up of 14 amino acids. For the CDR3, the DNA is TGTGCTAGCAGCCTAAGGGGGCTCGGAGAGACCCAGTACTTC. Residues: CASSLRGLGETQYF.

This clone was recorded once. J is TRBJ2-7 and V is TRBV13, with a possible D match to TRBD1 (6 bases). The CDR3 contains 16 residues. The V and J ends lost 4 bases and 3 bases respectively, with 19 bases between them. Germline CDR1 PRHDT, CDR2 FYEKMQ (reference sequence). In DNA form, the CDR3 reads TGTGCCAGCAGCTCGCCGGATTACTTACAGGGCTACGAGCAGTACTTC. Protein: CASSSPDYLQGYEQYF.

This clone has just a few counts. The CDR3 DNA follows: TGTGCCAGCAGTGAGGGGGGGCCGGCAGATACGCAGTATTTT. Its protein product is CASSEGGPADTQYF. The chain has TRBV6-4 and TRBJ2-3, with a possible D match to TRBD2 (7 bases). Looked up from germline, CDR1 is MRHNA and CDR2 is SNTAGT. Trimming stripped 3 bases from V and 4 bases from J, with 11 bases between. This CDR3 region has 14 residues.

V is TRBV11-3 and J is TRBJ1-1; D gene unclear. This CDR3 is 13 amino acids long. Germline assignment: CDR1 SGHNT and CDR2 YENEEA. Trimming stripped 3 bases from V and 7 bases from J, with 12 bases between. CDR3 sequence reads: CASSFGPSSEAFF. The DNA of the CDR3 is TGTGCCAGCAGCTTTGGGCCATCGAGTGAAGCTTTCTTT.

To note about this clone: The junction departs from the called germline gene at one end, perhaps through a read error. The rearrangement joins TRBV9 to TRBJ2-1, with D possibly TRBD2 on 5 matching bases. The germline V gene encodes CDR1 SGDLS and CDR2 YYNGEE. This CDR3 has 13 amino acids. The CDR3 DNA is TGTGCCGGCAGAGCGGCGGGTAACAATGAGCAGTTCTTC. This sequence encodes CAGRAAGNNEQFF.

The chain is built from TRBV7-9 and TRBJ2-1, with TRBD2 matching 10 bases. With V trimmed by 2 bases and J by 0 bases, 10 bases remained unmatched. The germline gives CDR1 SEHNR, CDR2 FQNEAQ (reference sequence). CDR3 size: 19 residues. CDR3 amino acids: CASSLFALAGASSYNEQFF. CDR3 nucleotides: TGTGCCAGCAGCTTATTTGCCCTAGCGGGGGCAAGCTCCTACAATGAGCAGTTCTTC.

CDR3 residues: CASSLVGGWSEAFF. The CDR3 DNA is TGTGCCAGCAGCTTAGTGGGGGGGTGGTCTGAAGCTTTCTTT. The chain recombines TRBV7-9 with TRBJ1-1; D perhaps matches TRBD1 (5 bases). Trimming took off 1 base at V and 6 bases at J, with 12 bases between the two ends. The germline CDR1 and CDR2 sequences are SEHNR and FQNEAQ (reference sequence). The CDR3 is made up of 14 amino acids.

This rearrangement joins TRBV6-1 to TRBJ1-1; D may be TRBD1 (5 bases). Trimming took 0 bases from V and 3 from J, leaving 14 bases between them. Germline V gene lookup returns CDR1 MNHNS and CDR2 SASEGT. The CDR3 contains 16 residues. Here the CDR3 reads CASSEAVGGEHTEAFF. Here the CDR3 DNA reads TGTGCCAGCAGTGAAGCGGTCGGGGGTGAGCACACTGAAGCTTTCTTT.

The chain combines TRBV7-9 with TRBJ1-4; a possible D gene is TRBD1 (6 bases). The germline V gene has CDR1 SEHNR and CDR2 FQNEAQ (reference sequence). V was shortened by 3 bases and J by 3 bases, with 8 bases between the two germline ends. The CDR3 has 14 amino acids. The CDR3 reads CASSFKGANEKLFF. The DNA of the CDR3 is TGTGCCAGCAGCTTCAAGGGGGCTAATGAAAAACTGTTTTTT.

This chain's CDR3 is CASSEAMVDAEGRNEQFF. The CDR3, as DNA: TGTGCCAGCAGTGAAGCGATGGTCGATGCGGAGGGTCGGAATGAGCAGTTCTTC. The chain uses TRBV2 and TRBJ2-1; perhaps TRBD2 as D (6 bases). The germline V gene has CDR1 SNHLY and CDR2 FYNNEI. The CDR3 consists of 18 residues. Trimming cost V 0 bases and J 7 bases, with 22 bases left between them.

CDR3 sequence: CASSFRPQGTNYGYTF. In DNA, the CDR3 is TGTGCCAGCAGCTTCCGACCCCAGGGGACTAACTATGGCTACACCTTC. This chain connects TRBV9 to TRBJ1-2, with D perhaps matching TRBD1 (6 bases). The CDR3 length is 16 residues. CDR1 is SGDLS, CDR2 YYNGEE, per germline. V lost 4 bases, J lost 0 bases, and 16 bases lay in between.

The J gene is TRBJ2-3, the V gene TRBV5-1, with a tentative D call TRBD2 (7 bases). The CDR3 is 15 amino acids. Germline CDR1 SGHRS, CDR2 YFSETQ. The V and J ends lost 7 bases and 4 bases respectively, with 19 bases between them. The DNA of the CDR3 is TGCGCCAGCTCGGGAAGGGGGGGAGGCGCAGATACGCAGTATTTT. It encodes CASSGRGGGADTQYF. The whole variable domain, remainder taken from reference TRBV5-1 and TRBJ2-3, is KAGVTQTPRYLIKTRGQQVTLSCSPISGHRSVSWYQQTPGQGLQFLFEYFSETQRNKGNFPGRFSGRQFSNSRSEMNVSTLELGDSALYLCASSGRGGGADTQYFGPGTRLTVL.

This clone was seen a few times. CDR3 DNA sequence: TGTGCCAGCAGTCCCACTAGCGGGGTTGCAGATACGCAGTATTTT. Its translation is CASSPTSGVADTQYF. The rearrangement uses TRBV6-4 and TRBJ2-3, with 10 bases fitting TRBD2. The CDR3 spans 15 residues. Looked up from germline, CDR1 is MRHNA and CDR2 is SNTAGT. J was trimmed by 4 bases and V by 5 bases; bases with no gene match: 6.

J is TRBJ2-5 and V is TRBV10-3; maybe TRBD1 (7 bases). This CDR3 has 14 residues. Germline values: CDR1 ENHRY, CDR2 SYGVKD. The V gene lost 3 bases and the J gene lost 5 bases, with 13 bases spanning the gap. The CDR3 nucleotides read TGTGCCATCAGTGACACAGGGGCGGGGGAGACCCAGTACTTC. Translating gives CAISDTGAGETQYF.

This clone occurred once. V gene TRBV4-3 combines with J gene TRBJ2-7; D is ambiguous. Trimming pared 0 bases from V and 6 bases from J, leaving 12 bases between. Looked up from germline, CDR1 is LGHNA and CDR2 is YSLEER. The CDR3 sequence is 14 residues long. This CDR3 is CASSQEPQVCEQYF. The CDR3 DNA reads TGCGCCAGCAGCCAAGAACCCCAGGTTTGCGAGCAGTACTTC.